Shown below are 21 T cell receptor beta chains from a single sample sequenced in a study of T cell responses to AZD1222 COVID-19 vaccine. Generated by immunoSEQ multiplex PCR, the TCRdb table keeps only in-frame clones and is missing some. The profile shows around 120,000 clones, under 95% of them singletons. Here the sequenced sample was peripheral blood, taken 28 days after the second AZD1222 dose. The receptors shown here come from an adult who received the AZD1222 COVID-19 vaccine.

CDR3 DNA sequence: TGTGCCAGCACCCAGCAGGAGGCCGGGGAGCTGTTTTTT. Translation gives CASTQQEAGELFF. The chain has TRBV12-3 or TRBV12-4 and TRBJ2-2; D may be TRBD2 (5 bases). Trimming pared 7 bases from V and 6 bases from J, leaving 12 bases between. This CDR3 is 13 amino acids long.

The chain employs TRBV6-5 and TRBJ1-1; 7 nucleotides match TRBD1. The V gene's germline CDR1 is MNHEY and CDR2 SVGAGI. This CDR3 contains 15 residues. V gave up 7 bases and J gave up 1 base; unmatched junction bases: 9. In DNA, the CDR3 is TGTGCCAGCAAGGAGAGACAGGGTCGGAACACTGAAGCTTTCTTT. This encodes CASKERQGRNTEAFF.

The rearrangement joins TRBV11-1 to TRBJ2-3; TRBD2 aligns across 8 bases. The CDR3 has 14 residues. The ends lost 3 bases at V and 5 bases at J; junction bases unmatched: 4. The V gene's germline CDR1 is SGHAT and CDR2 FQDESV (reference sequence). The CDR3 reads CASSFRTSRDTQYF. CDR3 DNA: TGTGCCAGCAGCTTCCGGACTAGCCGAGATACGCAGTATTTT.

This clone appeared once. The genes are TRBV6-5 and TRBJ1-5; 8 nucleotides align to TRBD1. After removal of 6 bases from V and 5 bases from J, the junction contained 3 bases not matched to a gene. This CDR3 is 13 amino acids long. Germline V CDR1 and CDR2: MNHEY, SVGAGI. The CDR3 nucleotides read TGTGCCAGCAGCAAACAGGGGGATCAGCCCCAGCATTTT. This codes for CASSKQGDQPQHF.

V usage is TRBV5-1 and J usage is TRBJ2-3; 8 bases are a match to TRBD2. Trimming at V came to 6 bases and at J to 0 bases, leaving 6 bases not matched to a gene. Germline assignment: CDR1 SGHRS and CDR2 YFSETQ. CDR3 length: 15 residues. CDR3 protein: CASTSGGTSTDTQYF. The CDR3 DNA follows: TGCGCCAGCACCAGCGGGGGTACTAGCACAGATACGCAGTATTTT.

The chain is built from TRBV6-5 and TRBJ2-5; D uncertain. CDR3 length equals 11 residues. The germline gives CDR1 MNHEY, CDR2 SVGAGI. V lost 1 base, J lost 7 bases, and 4 bases lay in between. CDR3 amino acids: CASSYLGTQYF. CDR3 nucleotides: TGTGCCAGCAGTTACTTAGGGACCCAGTACTTC.

V gene TRBV27 combines with J gene TRBJ1-2; D is unclear. This CDR3 comprises 15 residues. Germline V gene lookup returns CDR1 MNHEY and CDR2 SMNVEV (reference sequence). Trimming removed 0 bases at V and 5 bases at J, with 13 bases between. This chain's CDR3 is CASSLSPRTFYGYTF. The CDR3 DNA reads as TGTGCCAGCAGTTTATCGCCACGGACCTTTTATGGCTACACCTTC.

The chain joins TRBV11-2 to TRBJ2-3, with 7 bases fitting TRBD2. The germline gives CDR1 SGHAT, CDR2 FQNNGV. The V and J ends lost 5 bases and 2 bases, in that order; junction bases with no gene match: 10. The CDR3 loop spans 16 amino acids. CDR3 bases: TGTGCCAGCAGCCGACTAGCACGCCTTGACACAGATACGCAGTATTTT. The encoded protein is CASSRLARLDTDTQYF.

The chain joins TRBV7-9 to TRBJ1-5; 7 nucleotides agree with TRBD1. CDR1 is SEHNR, CDR2 FQNEAQ, per germline (reference sequence). This CDR3 has 13 amino acids. The V segment lost 5 bases and the J segment 7 bases; nucleotides outside the gene matches: 5. The CDR3 nucleotides read TGTGCCAGCAGCCAAGGGACAGTGCAGCCCCAGCATTTT. Protein sequence: CASSQGTVQPQHF.

Of note for this clone: Other DNA variants within this sample encode the same CDR3. The chain recombines TRBV5-1 with TRBJ1-2; unclear D gene. Trimming took off 5 bases at V and 5 bases at J, with 10 bases between the two ends. The germline gives CDR1 SGHRS, CDR2 YFSETQ. The length of the CDR3 is 12 residues. This CDR3 reads CASSLGDYGYTF. The CDR3 DNA sequence: TGCGCCAGCAGTCTCGGAGATTATGGCTACACCTTC. Drawing the rest from reference TRBV5-1 and TRBJ1-2, the complete variable domain is KAGVTQTPRYLIKTRGQQVTLSCSPISGHRSVSWYQQTPGQGLQFLFEYFSETQRNKGNFPGRFSGRQFSNSRSEMNVSTLELGDSALYLCASSLGDYGYTFGSGTRLTVV.

The V and J genes are TRBV18 and TRBJ2-5; 8 bases agree with TRBD1. V was clipped by 0 bases and J by 9 bases; unmatched bases: 6. The germline CDR1 and CDR2 sequences are KGHSH and LQKENI. The CDR3 runs to 14 residues. This CDR3 is CASSPPGQGTPQYF. The CDR3 DNA reads as TGTGCCAGCTCACCACCCGGACAGGGAACCCCCCAGTACTTC.

This clone was seen only once. The chain combines TRBV5-1 with TRBJ2-1; D might be TRBD1 (6 bases). The CDR3 length is 16 residues. V gave up 3 bases and J gave up 2 bases, with 15 bases separating them. Germline CDR1 SGHRS, CDR2 YFSETQ. CDR3 nucleotides: TGCGCCAGCAGCTATAGCAGGGGTGGGCCCTACAATGAGCAGTTCTTC. As protein: CASSYSRGGPYNEQFF.

The chain recombines TRBV13 with TRBJ1-1; TRBD1 is a possible D gene (6 bases). V lost 2 bases, J lost 3 bases, and 16 bases lay in between. This CDR3 is built from 16 residues. Germline lookup yields CDR1 PRHDT and CDR2 FYEKMQ (reference sequence). In nucleotides, the CDR3 is TGTGCCAGCAGCTTACAAGGAGGGGGAGGTCACACTGAAGCTTTCTTT. Translation: CASSLQGGGGHTEAFF.

The chain joins TRBV3-1 (or the pseudogene TRBV3-2) to TRBJ2-5; 10 nucleotides align to TRBD2. Germline CDR1 reads LGHDT; CDR2 reads YNNKEL (reference sequence). V lost 1 base, J lost 1 base, and 6 bases stayed unmatched. This CDR3 region has 17 residues. CDR3 coding DNA: TGTGCCAGCAGCCAAGCGCCTAGCGGGGGACTCCAAGAGACCCAGTACTTC. Its translation is CASSQAPSGGLQETQYF.

The V gene is TRBV7-6, the J gene TRBJ2-7, with D uncertain. Germline CDR1 SGHVS, CDR2 FNYEAQ. The ends were cut back, 1 base at V and 2 bases at J, with 6 bases in the middle. The CDR3 loop spans 13 amino acids. CDR3 amino acids: CASSLVAAYEQYF. The CDR3 nucleotides read TGTGCCAGCAGCTTAGTCGCAGCCTACGAGCAGTACTTC.

The CDR3 is CASSLTHNSRMLSGYTF. CDR3 sequence (DNA): TGCGCCAGCAGCTTGACCCATAACTCCCGTATGTTGTCTGGCTACACCTTC. This sequence joins TRBV5-1 and TRBJ1-2; D remains ambiguous. The CDR3 has 17 amino acids. Germline-derived CDR1 and CDR2 are SGHRS and YFSETQ. Deletions cut 1 base from V and 7 bases from J, with 23 bases between.

V gene TRBV27 combines with J gene TRBJ2-2; TRBD2 is a possible D gene (7 bases). The V end lost 2 bases, the J end lost 5 bases, and 12 bases lay between the germline ends. The germline V gene has CDR1 MNHEY and CDR2 SMNVEV (reference sequence). The CDR3 spans 15 residues. As DNA, the CDR3 is TGTGCCAGCAGTTTAGGCAGGGGAGGGACCGGGGAGCTGTTTTTT. This translates into CASSLGRGGTGELFF.

CDR3: CASSGFSIGSYTF. CDR3 coding DNA: TGTGCCAGCAGTGGCTTTTCGATCGGGAGCTACACCTTC. The chain couples TRBV28 to TRBJ1-2; the D is unclear. Germline V gene lookup returns CDR1 MDHEN and CDR2 SYDVKM. This CDR3 spans 13 amino acids. V lost 5 bases to trimming and J lost 9 bases, with 16 bases between them.

The chain carries TRBV4-1 and TRBJ1-4; 10 bases match TRBD1. The germline V gene has CDR1 MGHRA and CDR2 YSYEKL. Unmatched junction bases numbered 6, after V lost 3 bases and J lost 5 bases. The CDR3 covers 16 residues. The CDR3 DNA sequence: TGCGCCAGCAGCCATAACCTGGGACAGGGGAATGAAAAACTGTTTTTT. This encodes CASSHNLGQGNEKLFF.

The chain carries TRBV15 and TRBJ2-5; TRBD2 matches at 13 bases. V lost 1 base and J lost 12; bases outside the gene matches: 8. The CDR3 is made up of 15 amino acids. Germline V gene data show CDR1 as LNHNV and CDR2 as YYDKDF (reference sequence). The CDR3 loop is CATSRVRGLAGPEYF. In nucleotides, the CDR3 is TGTGCCACCAGCAGAGTTAGGGGACTAGCGGGACCAGAGTACTTC.

The V call is TRBV7-2, the J call TRBJ2-2, with unresolved D. CDR3 length equals 17 residues. The germline V gene encodes CDR1 SGHTA and CDR2 FQGNSA. V gave up 0 bases and J gave up 3 bases, with 14 bases separating them. In DNA form, the CDR3 reads TGTGCCAGCAGCTTAGCAAGCCGGACCGACTACACCGGGGAGCTGTTTTTT. Translating it yields CASSLASRTDYTGELFF.